This T cell receptor (beta chain) was recorded in a study of metastatic and nonmetastatic thyroid tumors. About the study: The comparison covered peripheral blood and tumor or nodule tissue in malignant and benign thyroid patients. Study-level findings and limits: According to reports, the diversity of TCR beta was significantly higher in malignant thyroid tumors than in benign nodules, and this held in both blood and tumor samples.

Germline assignment: CDR1 DFQATT and CDR2 SNEGSKA (reference sequence). The CDR3 totals 15 residues. Trimming took 1 base from V and 0 from J; bases not matched to a gene: 6. The authors' processing: A distant-metastasis classifier for papillary thyroid cancer was built using CDR3 differences across clinicopathological groups. TCRdb re-clonotyped the PCR reads via MiXCR. TCRdb, not the original authors, processed these V and J calls. The sample holds approximately 82,000 clones, around 13% seen once. Every patient was untreated before thyroid surgery. This clone has ten or more counts. Its antigen is not known.

The TCR sequence derives from a female donor with papillary thyroid cancer or a benign thyroid nodule (not recorded which). Some clones in this sample may be carry-over from other donors' samples. The V gene is TRBV20-1, the J gene TRBJ2-7; 7 positions agree with TRBD1. Sequenced: tumor tissue. The CDR3 loop reads CSARVPGGYSYEQYF. Written as DNA, the CDR3 is TGCAGTGCTAGAGTTCCAGGGGGATACTCCTACGAGCAGTACTTC.